This TCR beta chain came from a study of blood T cell repertoires in COVID-19. On the study more broadly: The study drew acute and convalescent COVID-19 samples from the United States, Italy and Spain. The analysed material was cDNA or gDNA that came from T cells, B-cell-depleted T cells, or PBMCs.

The CDR3 runs 17 residues. In germline, CDR1 is SGDLS, CDR2 YYNGEE. Trimming pared 2 bases from V and 10 bases from J, leaving 22 bases between. Original data processing: Reference gene primer amplification yielded estimated nucleated cell counts. Profiled with immunoSEQ multiplex PCR; TCRdb holds only in-frame clones, not every one. V, J and clone size are taken as reported in that table, and D and trimming were inferred from the DNA itself. The sample carries 200,000 to 250,000 clones, about 88% recorded once. J is TRBJ1-6 and V is TRBV9, with D uncertain. Material: peripheral blood. The sequence was collected from a woman between 35 and 50 years old who had recovered from COVID-19. Here the CDR3 DNA reads TGTGCCAGCAGCGTGGGCCCTTCTGTAGGGAGTAAATCACCCCTCCACTTT. Translated, it gives CASSVGPSVGSKSPLHF. The whole variable domain, filled in from reference TRBV9 and TRBJ1-6, reads DSGVTQTPKHLITATGQRVTLRCSPRSGDLSVYWYQQSLDQGLQFLIQYYNGEERAKGNILERFSAQQFPDLHSELNLSSLELGDSALYFCASSVGPSVGSKSPLHFGNGTRLTVT.